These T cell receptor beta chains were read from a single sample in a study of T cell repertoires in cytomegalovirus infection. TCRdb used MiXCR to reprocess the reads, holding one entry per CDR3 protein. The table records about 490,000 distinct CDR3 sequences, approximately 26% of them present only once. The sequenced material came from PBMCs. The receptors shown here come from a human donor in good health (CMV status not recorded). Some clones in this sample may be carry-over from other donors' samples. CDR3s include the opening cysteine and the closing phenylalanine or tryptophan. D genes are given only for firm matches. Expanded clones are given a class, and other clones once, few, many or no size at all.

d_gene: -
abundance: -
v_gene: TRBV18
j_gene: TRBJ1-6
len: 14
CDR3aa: CASSPLEKDSPLHF
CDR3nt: TGTGCCAGCTCACCACTGGAGAAGGATTCACCCCTCCACTTT

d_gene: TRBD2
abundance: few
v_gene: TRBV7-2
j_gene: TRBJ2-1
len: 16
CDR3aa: CASSLAAGLPYNEQFF
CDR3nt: TGTGCCAGCAGCTTAGCGGCGGGACTACCGTACAATGAGCAGTTCTTC

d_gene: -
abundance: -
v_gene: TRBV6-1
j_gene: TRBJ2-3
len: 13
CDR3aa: CASSEDPRNTQYF
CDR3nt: TGTGCCAGCAGTGAAGACCCTAGGAATACGCAGTATTTT

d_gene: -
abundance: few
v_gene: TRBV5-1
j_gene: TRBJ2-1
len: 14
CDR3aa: CASSLEGSHNEQFF
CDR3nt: TGCGCCAGCAGCTTGGAGGGCTCCCACAATGAGCAGTTCTTC

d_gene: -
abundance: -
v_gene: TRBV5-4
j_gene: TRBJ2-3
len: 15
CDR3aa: CASSLLYEGTDTQYF
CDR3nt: TGTGCCAGCAGCTTGTTATATGAGGGCACAGATACGCAGTATTTT

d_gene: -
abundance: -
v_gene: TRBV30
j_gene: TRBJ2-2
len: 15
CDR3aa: CAWSVTPRLTWELFF
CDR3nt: TGTGCCTGGAGTGTAACCCCCAGATTAACCTGGGAGCTGTTTTTT

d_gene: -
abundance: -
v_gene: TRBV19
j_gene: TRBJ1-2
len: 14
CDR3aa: CASSSLQGTYGYTF
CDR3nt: TGTGCCAGTAGTAGTTTGCAGGGGACCTATGGCTACACCTTC

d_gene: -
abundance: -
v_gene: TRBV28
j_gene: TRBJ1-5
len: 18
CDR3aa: CASSLGGRWLGSNQPQHF
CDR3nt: TGTGCCAGCAGTTTAGGTGGACGGTGGTTAGGTAGCAATCAGCCCCAGCATTTT

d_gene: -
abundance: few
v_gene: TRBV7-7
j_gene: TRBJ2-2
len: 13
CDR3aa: CASSPTGAGELFF
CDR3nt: TGTGCTAGCAGCCCAACCGGGGCCGGGGAGCTGTTTTTT

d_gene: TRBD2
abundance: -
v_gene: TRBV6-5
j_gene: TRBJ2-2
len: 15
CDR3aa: CASRSSGTNTGELFF
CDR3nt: TGTGCCAGCAGGTCAAGCGGGACGAACACCGGGGAGCTGTTTTTT

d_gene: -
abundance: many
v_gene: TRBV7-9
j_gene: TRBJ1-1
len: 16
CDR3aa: CASRESGEGEGTEAFF
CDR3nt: TGTGCCAGCAGGGAATCGGGGGAAGGTGAGGGCACTGAAGCTTTCTTT

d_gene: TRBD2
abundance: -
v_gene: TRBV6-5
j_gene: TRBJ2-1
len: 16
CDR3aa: CASSYSSSGAYNEQFF
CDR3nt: TGTGCCAGCAGTTACTCGAGTAGCGGGGCCTACAATGAGCAGTTCTTC

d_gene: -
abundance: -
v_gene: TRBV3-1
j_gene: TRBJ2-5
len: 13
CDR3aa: CASNIRGSTPPDF
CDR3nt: TGTGCCAGCAATATCCGCGGGTCGACCCCTCCCGACTTC

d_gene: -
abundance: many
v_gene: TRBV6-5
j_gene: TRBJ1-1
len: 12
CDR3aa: CASSYEGTEAFF
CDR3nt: TGTGCCAGCAGTTACGAGGGTACTGAAGCTTTCTTT

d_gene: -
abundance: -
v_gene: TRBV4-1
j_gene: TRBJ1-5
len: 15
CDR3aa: CASSQYSTSNQPQHF
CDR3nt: TGCGCCAGCAGCCAGTATAGTACCAGCAATCAGCCCCAGCATTTT

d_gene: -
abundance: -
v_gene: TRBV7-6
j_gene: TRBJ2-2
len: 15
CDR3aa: CASSRSGSAGGELFF
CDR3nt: TGTGCCAGCAGTCGTAGCGGAAGTGCGGGCGGGGAGCTGTTTTTT

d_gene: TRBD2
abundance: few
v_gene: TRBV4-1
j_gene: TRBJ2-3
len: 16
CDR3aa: CASSQDYGRGSDTQYF
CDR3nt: TGCGCCAGCAGCCAAGATTATGGGAGGGGTTCAGATACGCAGTATTTT

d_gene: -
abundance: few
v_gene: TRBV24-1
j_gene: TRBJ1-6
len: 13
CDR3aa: CATSEDGNSPLHF
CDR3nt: TGTGCCACCAGCGAGGACGGAAATTCACCCCTCCACTTT

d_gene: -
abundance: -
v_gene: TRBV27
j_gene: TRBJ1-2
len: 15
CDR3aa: CASSFVPQGNYGYTF
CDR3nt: TGTGCCAGCAGTTTTGTTCCCCAGGGGAACTATGGCTACACCTTC

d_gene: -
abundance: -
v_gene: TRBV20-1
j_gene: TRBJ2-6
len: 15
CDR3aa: CSARERGSGANVLTF
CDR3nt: TGCAGTGCTAGAGAACGGGGCTCTGGGGCCAACGTCCTGACTTTC

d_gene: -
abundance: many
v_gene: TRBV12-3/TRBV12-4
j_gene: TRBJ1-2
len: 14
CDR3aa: CASSSLRGKGDYTF
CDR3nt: TGTGCCAGCAGTTCCCTGAGGGGGAAGGGAGACTACACCTTC

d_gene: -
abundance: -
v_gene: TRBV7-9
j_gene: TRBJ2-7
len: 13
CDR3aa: CASSLVGGREQYF
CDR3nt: TGTGCCAGCAGCTTAGTTGGGGGGCGCGAGCAGTACTTC

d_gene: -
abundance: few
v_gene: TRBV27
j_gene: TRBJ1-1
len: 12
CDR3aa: CASSKGNTEAFF
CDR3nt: TGTGCCAGCAGTAAGGGGAACACTGAAGCTTTCTTT

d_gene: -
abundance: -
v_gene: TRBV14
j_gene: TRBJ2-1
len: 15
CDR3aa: CASSQIGGAYNEQFF
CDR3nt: TGTGCCAGCAGCCAAATTGGCGGAGCCTACAATGAGCAGTTCTTC

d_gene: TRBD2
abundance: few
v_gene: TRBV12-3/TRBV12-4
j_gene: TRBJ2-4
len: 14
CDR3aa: CASSSGTSKNIQYF
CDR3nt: TGTGCCAGCAGCTCCGGGACTAGCAAAAACATTCAGTACTTC

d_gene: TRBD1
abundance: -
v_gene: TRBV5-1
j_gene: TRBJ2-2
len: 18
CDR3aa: CASSLFGTGSANTGELFF
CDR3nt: TGCGCCAGCAGCTTGTTTGGGACAGGGTCCGCGAACACCGGGGAGCTGTTTTTT

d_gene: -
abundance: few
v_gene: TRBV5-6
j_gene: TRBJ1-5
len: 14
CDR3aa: CASSPRLAGQPQHF
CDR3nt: TGTGCCAGCAGCCCGAGACTGGCGGGTCAGCCCCAGCATTTT

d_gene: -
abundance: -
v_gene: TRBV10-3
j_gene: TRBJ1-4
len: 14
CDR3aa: CAISEGTTNEKLFF
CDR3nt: TGTGCCATCAGCGAGGGAACCACTAATGAAAAACTGTTTTTT

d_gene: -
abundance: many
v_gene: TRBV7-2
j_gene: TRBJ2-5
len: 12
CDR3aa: CASSTIQETQYF
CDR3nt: TGTGCCAGCAGCACGATTCAAGAGACCCAGTACTTC

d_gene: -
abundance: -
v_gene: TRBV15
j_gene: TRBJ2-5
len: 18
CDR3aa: CATRNDLPSGGRKETQYF
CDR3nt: TGTGCCACCAGAAATGACCTGCCAAGCGGAGGGAGGAAAGAGACCCAGTACTTC

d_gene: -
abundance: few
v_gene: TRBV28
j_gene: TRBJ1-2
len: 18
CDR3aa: CASSPYFDSSGTNYGYTF
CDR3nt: TGTGCCAGCAGCCCCTACTTTGACAGCTCAGGGACTAACTATGGCTACACCTTC

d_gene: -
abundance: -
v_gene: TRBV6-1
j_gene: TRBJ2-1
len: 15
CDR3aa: CASSPPGLPFNEQFF
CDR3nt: TGTGCCAGCAGTCCTCCGGGACTGCCATTCAATGAGCAGTTCTTC

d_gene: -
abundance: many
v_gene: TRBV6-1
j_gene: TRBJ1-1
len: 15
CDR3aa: CASSDAKTANTEAFF
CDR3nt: TGTGCCAGCAGTGACGCTAAGACAGCGAACACTGAAGCTTTCTTT

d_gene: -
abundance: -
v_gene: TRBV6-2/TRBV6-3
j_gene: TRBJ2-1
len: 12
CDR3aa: CASSNGPKGQFF
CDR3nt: TGTGCCAGCAGCAATGGTCCCAAGGGGCAGTTCTTC

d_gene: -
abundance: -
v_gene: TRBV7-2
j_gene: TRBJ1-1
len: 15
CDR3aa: CASSLTPGVNTEAYF
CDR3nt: TGTGCCAGCAGCTTAACTCCGGGGGTGAACACTGAAGCTTACTTT

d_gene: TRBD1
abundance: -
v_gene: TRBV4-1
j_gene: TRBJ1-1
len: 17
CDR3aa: CASSQGRGRSMNTEAFF
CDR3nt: TGCGCCAGCAGCCAGGGAAGGGGGCGATCCATGAACACTGAAGCTTTCTTT

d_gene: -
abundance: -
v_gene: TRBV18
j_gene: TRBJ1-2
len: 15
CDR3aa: CASSPPERLWYGYTF
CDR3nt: TGTGCCAGCTCACCTCCCGAGAGACTTTGGTATGGCTACACCTTC

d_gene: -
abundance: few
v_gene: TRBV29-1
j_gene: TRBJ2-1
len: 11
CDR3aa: CSVAPLNEQFF
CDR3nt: TGCAGCGTTGCGCCTCTGAATGAGCAGTTCTTC

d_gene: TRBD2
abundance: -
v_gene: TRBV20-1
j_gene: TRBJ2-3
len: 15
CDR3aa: CSARVSTSGSDTQYF
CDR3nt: TGCAGTGCTAGAGTTTCGACTAGCGGATCAGATACGCAGTATTTT

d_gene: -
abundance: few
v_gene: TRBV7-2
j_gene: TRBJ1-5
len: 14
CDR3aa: CASSFHIKNQPQHF
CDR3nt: TGTGCCAGCAGCTTCCATATTAAGAATCAGCCCCAGCATTTT

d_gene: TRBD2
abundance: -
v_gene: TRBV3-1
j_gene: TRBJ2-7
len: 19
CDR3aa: CASSQDGPRKAAGSYEQYF
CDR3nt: TGTGCCAGCAGCCAAGACGGGCCCCGGAAGGCAGCGGGGTCCTACGAGCAGTACTTC

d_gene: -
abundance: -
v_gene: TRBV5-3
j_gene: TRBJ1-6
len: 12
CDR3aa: CARTSGYSPLHF
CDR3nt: TGTGCCAGAACGTCGGGTTATTCACCCCTCCACTTT

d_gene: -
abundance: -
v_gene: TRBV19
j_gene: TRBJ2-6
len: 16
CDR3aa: CASSRQAFGGANVLTF
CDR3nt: TGTGCCAGTAGTAGGCAGGCCTTCGGTGGGGCCAACGTCCTGACTTTC

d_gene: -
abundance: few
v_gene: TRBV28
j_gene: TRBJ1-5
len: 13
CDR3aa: CASSLLGPSAQHF
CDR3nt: TGTGCCAGCAGTTTACTAGGCCCATCGGCCCAGCATTTT

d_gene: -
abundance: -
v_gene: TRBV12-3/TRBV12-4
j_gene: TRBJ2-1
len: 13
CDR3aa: CASRKTGYNEQFF
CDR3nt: TGTGCCAGCAGAAAGACAGGTTACAATGAGCAGTTCTTC

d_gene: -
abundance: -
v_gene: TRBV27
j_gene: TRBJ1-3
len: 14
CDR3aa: CASSPKGSGNIIYF
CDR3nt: TGTGCCAGCAGTCCGAAGGGATCGGGAAACATCATATATTTT

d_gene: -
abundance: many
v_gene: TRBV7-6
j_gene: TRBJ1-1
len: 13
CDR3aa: CASSLSPGLEAFF
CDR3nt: TGTGCCAGCAGCTTATCTCCGGGTCTTGAAGCTTTCTTT

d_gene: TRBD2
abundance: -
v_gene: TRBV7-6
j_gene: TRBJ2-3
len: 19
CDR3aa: CASSFPGLAVRASTDTQYF
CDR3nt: TGTGCCAGCAGCTTCCCGGGACTAGCGGTTCGTGCTAGCACAGATACGCAGTATTTT

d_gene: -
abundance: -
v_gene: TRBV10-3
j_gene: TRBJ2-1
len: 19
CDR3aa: CAISEFLRERRGSYNEQFF
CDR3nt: TGTGCCATCAGTGAATTCCTTAGGGAGCGGCGGGGCTCCTACAATGAGCAGTTCTTC

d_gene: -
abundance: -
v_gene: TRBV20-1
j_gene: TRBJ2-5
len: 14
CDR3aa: CSAPEALGQETQYF
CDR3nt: TGCAGTGCTCCTGAGGCCCTAGGCCAAGAGACCCAGTACTTC

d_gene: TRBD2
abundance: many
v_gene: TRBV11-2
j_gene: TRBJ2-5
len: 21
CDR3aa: CASSLLKGPGTSGRPWETQYF
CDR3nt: TGTGCCAGCAGCTTACTTAAAGGGCCCGGGACTAGCGGGAGGCCGTGGGAGACCCAGTACTTC

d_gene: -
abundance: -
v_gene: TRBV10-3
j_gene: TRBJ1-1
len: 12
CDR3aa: CATRAGGTEAFF
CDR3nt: TGTGCCACCCGTGCGGGAGGCACTGAAGCTTTCTTT

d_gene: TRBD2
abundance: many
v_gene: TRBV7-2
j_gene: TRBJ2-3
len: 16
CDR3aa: CASSLRLAGGTDTQYF
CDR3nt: TGTGCCAGCAGCTTACGACTAGCGGGAGGCACAGATACGCAGTATTTT

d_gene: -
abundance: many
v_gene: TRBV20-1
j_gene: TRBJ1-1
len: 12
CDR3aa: CSAGRGTTEAFF
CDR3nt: TGCAGTGCGGGGAGGGGGACCACTGAAGCTTTCTTT

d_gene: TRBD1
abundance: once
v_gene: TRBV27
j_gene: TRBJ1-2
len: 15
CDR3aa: CASSDGTGGGYGYTF
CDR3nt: TGTGCCAGCAGTGACGGGACAGGGGGAGGATATGGCTACACCTTC

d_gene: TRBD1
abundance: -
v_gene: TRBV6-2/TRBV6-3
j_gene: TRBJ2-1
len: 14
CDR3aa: CASSYSTGGNEQFF
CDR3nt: TGTGCCAGCAGTTACTCGACAGGGGGCAATGAGCAGTTCTTC

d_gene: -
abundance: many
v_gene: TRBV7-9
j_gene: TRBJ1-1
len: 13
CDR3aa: CASHTGGPGNAFF
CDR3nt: TGTGCCAGCCACACGGGTGGGCCGGGGAATGCTTTCTTT

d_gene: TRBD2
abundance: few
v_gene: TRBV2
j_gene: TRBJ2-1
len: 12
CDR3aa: CASRGLDNEQFF
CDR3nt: TGTGCCAGCAGGGGACTAGACAATGAGCAGTTCTTC